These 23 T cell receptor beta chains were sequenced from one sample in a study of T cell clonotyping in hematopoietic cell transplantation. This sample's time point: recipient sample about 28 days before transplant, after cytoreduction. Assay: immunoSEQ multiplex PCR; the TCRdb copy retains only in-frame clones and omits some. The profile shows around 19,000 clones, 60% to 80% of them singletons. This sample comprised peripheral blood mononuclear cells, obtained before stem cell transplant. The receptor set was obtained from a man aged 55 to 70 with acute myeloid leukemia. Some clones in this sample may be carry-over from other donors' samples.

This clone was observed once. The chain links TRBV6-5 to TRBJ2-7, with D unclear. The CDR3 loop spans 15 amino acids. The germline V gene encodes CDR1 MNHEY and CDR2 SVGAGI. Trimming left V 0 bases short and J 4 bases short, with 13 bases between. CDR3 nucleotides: TGTGCCAGCAGTTACTCTGCGATGAATCTGTACGAGCAGTACTTC. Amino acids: CASSYSAMNLYEQYF.

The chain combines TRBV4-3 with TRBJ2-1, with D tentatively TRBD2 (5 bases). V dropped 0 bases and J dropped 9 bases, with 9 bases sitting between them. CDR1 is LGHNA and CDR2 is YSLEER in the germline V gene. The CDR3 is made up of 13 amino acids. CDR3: CASSQDEGGEQFF. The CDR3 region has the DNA TGCGCCAGCAGCCAAGACGAGGGTGGTGAGCAGTTCTTC.

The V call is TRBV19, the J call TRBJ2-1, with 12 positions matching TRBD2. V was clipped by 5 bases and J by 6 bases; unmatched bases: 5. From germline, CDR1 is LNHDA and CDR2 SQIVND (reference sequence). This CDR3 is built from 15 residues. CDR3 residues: CASSLTSGGTNEQFF. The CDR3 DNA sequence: TGTGCCAGTAGTTTGACTAGCGGGGGTACCAATGAGCAGTTCTTC.

CDR3 protein: CASSLDSVTQYF. The DNA for the CDR3 is TGTGCCAGCAGCTTAGACTCTGTGACCCAGTACTTC. This chain uses TRBV13 with TRBJ2-5; D gene unclear. Trimming took 1 base from V and 7 from J, leaving 7 bases between them. Germline lookup yields CDR1 PRHDT and CDR2 FYEKMQ (reference sequence). The CDR3 is made up of 12 amino acids.

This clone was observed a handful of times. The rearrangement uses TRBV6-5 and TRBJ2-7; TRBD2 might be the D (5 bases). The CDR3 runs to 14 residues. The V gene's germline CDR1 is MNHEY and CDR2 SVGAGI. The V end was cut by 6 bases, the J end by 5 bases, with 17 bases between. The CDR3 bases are TGTGCCAGCAGCTTAAGACCTAGCTTTAACGAGCAGTACTTC. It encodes CASSLRPSFNEQYF.

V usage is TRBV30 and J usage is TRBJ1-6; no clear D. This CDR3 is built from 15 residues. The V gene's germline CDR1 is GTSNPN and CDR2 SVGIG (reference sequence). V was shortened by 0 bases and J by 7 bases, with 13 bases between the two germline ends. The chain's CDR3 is CAWSVGRLENSPLHF. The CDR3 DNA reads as TGTGCCTGGAGTGTTGGGCGCCTGGAAAATTCACCCCTCCACTTT.

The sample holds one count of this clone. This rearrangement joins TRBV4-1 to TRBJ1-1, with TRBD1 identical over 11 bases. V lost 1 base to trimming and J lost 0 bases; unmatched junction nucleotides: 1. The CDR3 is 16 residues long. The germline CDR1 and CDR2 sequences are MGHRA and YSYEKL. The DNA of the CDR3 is TGCGCCAGCAGCCAAGGGACAGGGGGCCTGAACACTGAAGCTTTCTTT. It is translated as CASSQGTGGLNTEAFF.

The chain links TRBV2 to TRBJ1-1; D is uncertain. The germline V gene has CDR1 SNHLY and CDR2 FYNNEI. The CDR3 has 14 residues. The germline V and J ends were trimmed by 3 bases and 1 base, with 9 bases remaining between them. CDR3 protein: CASSDRRSNTEAFF. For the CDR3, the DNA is TGTGCCAGCAGTGATCGCAGGTCGAACACTGAAGCTTTCTTT. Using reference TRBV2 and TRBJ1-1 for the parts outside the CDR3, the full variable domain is EPEVTQTPSHQVTQMGQEVILRCVPISNHLYFYWYRQILGQKVEFLVSFYNNEISEKSEIFDDQFSVERPDGSNFTLKIRSTKLEDSAMYFCASSDRRSNTEAFFGQGTRLTVV.

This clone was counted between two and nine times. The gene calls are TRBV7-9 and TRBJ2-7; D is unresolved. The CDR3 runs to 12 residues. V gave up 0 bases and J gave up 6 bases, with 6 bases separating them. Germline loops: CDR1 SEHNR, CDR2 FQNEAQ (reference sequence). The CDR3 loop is CASSLAGVEQYF. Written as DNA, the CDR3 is TGTGCCAGCAGCTTAGCTGGGGTCGAGCAGTACTTC.

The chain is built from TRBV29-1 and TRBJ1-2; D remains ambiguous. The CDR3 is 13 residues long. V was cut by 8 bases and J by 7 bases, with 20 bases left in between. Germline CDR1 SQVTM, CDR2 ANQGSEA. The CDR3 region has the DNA TGCAGCCCCACGGAGAGGTCAAAGCGTGGCTACACCTTC. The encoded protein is CSPTERSKRGYTF.

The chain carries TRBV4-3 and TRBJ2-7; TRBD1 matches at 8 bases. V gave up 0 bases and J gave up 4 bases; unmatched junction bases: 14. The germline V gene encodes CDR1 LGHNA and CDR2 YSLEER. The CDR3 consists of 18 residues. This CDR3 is CASSQDRRPGQVPYEQYF. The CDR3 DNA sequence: TGCGCCAGCAGCCAAGATCGTCGTCCGGGACAGGTCCCTTACGAGCAGTACTTC.

CDR3 sequence: CASSQDRSLTNEKLFF. DNA of the CDR3: TGCGCCAGCAGCCAAGATCGGAGTCTTACTAATGAAAAACTGTTTTTT. The chain carries TRBV4-3 and TRBJ1-4; D remains ambiguous. The ends were cut back, 0 bases at V and 2 bases at J, with 10 bases in the middle. Germline V gene lookup returns CDR1 LGHNA and CDR2 YSLEER. There are 16 residues in the CDR3.

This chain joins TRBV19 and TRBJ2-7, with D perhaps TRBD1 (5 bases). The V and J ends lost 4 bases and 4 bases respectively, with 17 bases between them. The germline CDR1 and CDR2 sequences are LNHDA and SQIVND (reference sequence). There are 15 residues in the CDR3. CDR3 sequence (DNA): TGTGCCAGTAGTAGTCTACAGGACCTATCATACGAGCAGTACTTC. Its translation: CASSSLQDLSYEQYF.

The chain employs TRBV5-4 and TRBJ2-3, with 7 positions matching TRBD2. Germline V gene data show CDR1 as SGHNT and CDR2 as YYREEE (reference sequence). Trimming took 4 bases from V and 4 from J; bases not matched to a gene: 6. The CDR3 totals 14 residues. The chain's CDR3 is CASSLLAGADTQYF. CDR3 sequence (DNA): TGTGCCAGCAGCCTACTTGCGGGGGCAGATACGCAGTATTTT.

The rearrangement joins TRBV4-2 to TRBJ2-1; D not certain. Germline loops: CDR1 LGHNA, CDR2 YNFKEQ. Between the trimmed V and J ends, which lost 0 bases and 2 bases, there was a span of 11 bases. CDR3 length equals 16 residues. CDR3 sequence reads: CASSQDVRATYNEQFF. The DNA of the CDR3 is TGTGCCAGCAGCCAAGATGTTAGGGCCACCTACAATGAGCAGTTCTTC.

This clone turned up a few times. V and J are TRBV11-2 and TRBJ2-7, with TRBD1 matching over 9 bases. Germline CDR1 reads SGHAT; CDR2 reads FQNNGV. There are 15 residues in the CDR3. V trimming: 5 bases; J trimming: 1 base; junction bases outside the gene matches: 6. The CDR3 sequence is CASSQDRGYSYEQYF. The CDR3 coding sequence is TGTGCCAGCAGCCAGGACAGGGGTTATTCCTACGAGCAGTACTTC.

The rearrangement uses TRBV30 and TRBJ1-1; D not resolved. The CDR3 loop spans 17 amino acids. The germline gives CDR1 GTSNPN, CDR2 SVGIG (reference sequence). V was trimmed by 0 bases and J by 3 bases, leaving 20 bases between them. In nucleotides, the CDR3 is TGTGCCTGGAGTGTAGGACGTCTACACCGGACGTACACTGAAGCTTTCTTT. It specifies CAWSVGRLHRTYTEAFF.

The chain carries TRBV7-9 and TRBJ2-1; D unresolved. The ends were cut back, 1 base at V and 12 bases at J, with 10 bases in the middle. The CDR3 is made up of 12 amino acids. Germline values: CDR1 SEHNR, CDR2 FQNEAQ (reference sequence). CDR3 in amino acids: CASSLDARGQFF. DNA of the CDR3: TGTGCCAGCAGCTTAGACGCTAGAGGGCAGTTCTTC.

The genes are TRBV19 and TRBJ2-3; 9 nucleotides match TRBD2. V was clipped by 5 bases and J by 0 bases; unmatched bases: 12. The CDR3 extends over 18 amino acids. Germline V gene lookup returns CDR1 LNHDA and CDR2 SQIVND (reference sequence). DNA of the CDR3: TGTGCCAGTAGTCCCATGAGTGGCGGGGGGGCTAGCACAGATACGCAGTATTTT. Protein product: CASSPMSGGGASTDTQYF. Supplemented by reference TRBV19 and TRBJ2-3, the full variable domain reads DGGITQSPKYLFRKEGQNVTLSCEQNLNHDAMYWYRQDPGQGLRLIYYSQIVNDFQKGDIAEGYSVSREKKESFPLTVTSAQKNPTAFYLCASSPMSGGGASTDTQYFGPGTRLTVL.

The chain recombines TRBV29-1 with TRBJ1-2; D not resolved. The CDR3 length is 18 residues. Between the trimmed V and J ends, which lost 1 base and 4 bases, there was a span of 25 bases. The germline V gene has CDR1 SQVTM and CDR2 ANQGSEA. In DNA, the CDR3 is TGCAGCGTTGAAGCTAGCCCCTCGGACTCTTTGGAAATCTATGGCTACACCTTC. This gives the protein CSVEASPSDSLEIYGYTF.

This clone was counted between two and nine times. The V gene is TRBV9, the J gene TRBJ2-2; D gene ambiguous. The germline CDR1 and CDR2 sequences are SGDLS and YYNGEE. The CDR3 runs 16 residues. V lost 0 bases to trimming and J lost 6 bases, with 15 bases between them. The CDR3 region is CASSVAWAIHAGELFF. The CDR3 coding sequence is TGTGCCAGCAGCGTAGCTTGGGCCATTCATGCCGGGGAGCTGTTTTTT.

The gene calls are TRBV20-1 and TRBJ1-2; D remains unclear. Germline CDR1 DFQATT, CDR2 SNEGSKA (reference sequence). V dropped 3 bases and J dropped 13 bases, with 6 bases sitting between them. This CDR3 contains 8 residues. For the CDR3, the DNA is TGCAGTGCTAGTGAGTCCACCTTC. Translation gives CSASESTF.

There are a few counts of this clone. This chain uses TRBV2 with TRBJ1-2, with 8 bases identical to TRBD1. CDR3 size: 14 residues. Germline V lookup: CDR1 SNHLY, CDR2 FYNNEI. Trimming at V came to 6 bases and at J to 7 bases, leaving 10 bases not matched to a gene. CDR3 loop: CASRDDRGPGGYTF. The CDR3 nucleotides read TGTGCCAGCAGAGACGACAGGGGCCCTGGTGGCTACACCTTC.